This record covers a single TCR beta chain. The germline V gene encodes CDR1 LGHNA and CDR2 YSLEER. The J segment lost 14 bases and the V segment lost 0 bases, leaving 16 bases of the junction unmatched. The CDR3 runs to 16 residues. This sample stems from a study of shared T cell receptors in the human thymus. Produced via immunoSEQ multiplex PCR; TCRdb's table is partial and in-frame only. The table includes about 660,000 clones, more than 75% detected once. These same records also appear under a second study, on human thymus T cells. That source adds: The donor group consisted of healthy Finnish infants who were having corrective surgery for congenital heart defects. Thymic samples were excised during corrective heart operations. Thymic and blood repertoires seemed to favor certain V and J genes. As related research reported, thymic repertoires overlapped highly among unrelated individuals.

The clonotype comes from a boy in the first two years of life with a congenital heart defect. Sequenced input: thymocytes. This rearrangement joins TRBV4-3 to TRBJ2-1; 7 bases align to TRBD2. CDR3 bases: TGCGCCAGCAGCCAAGATCAAGGCCTAGCGGCCTCTGGGGAGTTCTTC. Residues: CASSQDQGLAASGEFF.